Listed below are T cell receptor beta chains from one sample, sequenced in a study of cytomegalovirus exposure and HLA in healthy donors. Profiling relied on immunoSEQ multiplex PCR, and the TCRdb table lists in-frame clones only, not all of them. The table has about 190,000 clones, 81% seen once. Sample: PBMCs. The receptors derive from a man aged 50 to 59 in good health and CMV-seronegative. The CDR3 runs from the conserved cysteine through the conserved F or W.

v_call: TRBV7-2
j_call: TRBJ2-2
cdr3_aa: CASSFLGLTGELFF

v_call: TRBV7-2
j_call: TRBJ1-3
cdr3_aa: CASRPTGAGNTIYF

v_call: TRBV12-5
j_call: TRBJ1-2
cdr3_aa: CASGLTGNGYTF

v_call: TRBV4-1
j_call: TRBJ1-3
cdr3_aa: CASSQGAGGNTIYF

v_call: TRBV7-3
j_call: TRBJ2-7
cdr3_aa: CSSSQGSGYEQYF

v_call: TRBV27
j_call: TRBJ2-1
cdr3_aa: CASATIRQGPGNEQFF

v_call: TRBV18
j_call: TRBJ2-5
cdr3_aa: CASSPEGGWTRETQYF

v_call: TRBV7-2
j_call: TRBJ1-5
cdr3_aa: CASSPRDSTLGNQPQHF

v_call: TRBV7-2
j_call: TRBJ1-6
cdr3_aa: CASSLEYRGYSPLHF

v_call: TRBV25-1
j_call: TRBJ2-2
cdr3_aa: CASSGTANTGELFF

v_call: TRBV5-6
j_call: TRBJ2-5
cdr3_aa: CASTDRVETQYF

v_call: TRBV6-5
j_call: TRBJ1-2
cdr3_aa: CASRRGQGVYGYTF

v_call: TRBV2
j_call: TRBJ2-5
cdr3_aa: CASSNDRGPQETQYF

v_call: TRBV11-2
j_call: TRBJ2-2
cdr3_aa: CASSNRPTGYTGELFF

v_call: TRBV19
j_call: TRBJ1-5
cdr3_aa: CASKGEGGSNQPQHF

v_call: TRBV5-1
j_call: TRBJ2-3
cdr3_aa: CASGGGSFTDTQYF

v_call: TRBV19
j_call: TRBJ1-1
cdr3_aa: CASSIVGANTEAFF

v_call: TRBV27
j_call: TRBJ2-7
cdr3_aa: CASSSLAASYEQYF

v_call: TRBV11-3
j_call: TRBJ2-2
cdr3_aa: CASSPRGSHTGELFF

v_call: TRBV7-2
j_call: TRBJ1-2
cdr3_aa: CASSPGVGYGYTF

v_call: TRBV7-8
j_call: TRBJ2-1
cdr3_aa: CASSLGVNEQFF

v_call: TRBV2
j_call: TRBJ2-2
cdr3_aa: CASNNRAGELFF

v_call: TRBV6-6
j_call: TRBJ2-7
cdr3_aa: CASSPPGNVYEQYF

v_call: TRBV19
j_call: TRBJ2-1
cdr3_aa: CASSILSSYNEQFF

v_call: TRBV7-2
j_call: TRBJ1-2
cdr3_aa: CASNKRGPNYGYTF

v_call: TRBV10-1
j_call: TRBJ1-5
cdr3_aa: CASSATGNGQPQHF

v_call: TRBV7-2
j_call: TRBJ1-1
cdr3_aa: CASSRQGGTEAFF

v_call: TRBV19
j_call: TRBJ1-3
cdr3_aa: CASKSGVTGNTIYF

v_call: TRBV6-5
j_call: TRBJ2-4
cdr3_aa: CASITSGGGNIQYF

v_call: TRBV7-8
j_call: TRBJ1-2
cdr3_aa: CASSPRQGGYGYTF

v_call: TRBV19
j_call: TRBJ1-1
cdr3_aa: CASSIREYTEAFF

v_call: TRBV4-2
j_call: TRBJ1-2
cdr3_aa: CASSQGTGAYYGYTF

v_call: TRBV6-5
j_call: TRBJ1-6
cdr3_aa: CASAGGRSSPLHF

v_call: TRBV4-2
j_call: TRBJ1-1
cdr3_aa: CASSQSQELLTEAFF

v_call: TRBV27
j_call: TRBJ2-1
cdr3_aa: CASSRTSGNNEQFF

v_call: TRBV7-2
j_call: TRBJ2-3
cdr3_aa: CASTLQRGTTDTQYF

v_call: TRBV18
j_call: TRBJ2-1
cdr3_aa: CASSLSSYNEQFF

v_call: TRBV5-6
j_call: TRBJ1-1
cdr3_aa: CASSWGVYEAFF

v_call: TRBV7-2
j_call: TRBJ2-7
cdr3_aa: CASSLYGGQPYF

v_call: TRBV19
j_call: TRBJ1-1
cdr3_aa: CASSIAGRNTEAFF